The present entry profiles one T cell receptor (beta chain) with its context. Antigen specificity is unknown. Relative to the germline gene, one junction end is altered; a read error may explain this. The sample is drawn from a study of T cell responses to AZD1222 COVID-19 vaccine. The table came from immunoSEQ multiplex PCR; TCRdb's copy has only in-frame clones and leaves some out. The repertoire has more than 100,000 clones, roughly 87% of them found once; the top ten carry roughly 1.1%. Broader study findings: Regions 160-218 and 743-854 held dominance among vaccine-associated CD4 TCRs, which spanned spike. Compared with day 0, the breadth and depth of the Spike-specific TCR repertoire rose significantly after two doses of AZD1222. Only six people who got AZD1222 tested seropositive at baseline.

The sample here was peripheral blood, taken on day 0 of AZD1222 vaccination. The sequence came from an adult in good health.

The CDR3 here is CASSTDRGDHIF. The CDR3 DNA reads as TGTGCCAGCAGTACGGACAGGGGCGATCACATCTTC. The chain recombines TRBV12-3 or TRBV12-4 with TRBJ2-7; 9 nucleotides agree with TRBD1. CDR3 length equals 12 residues.